The rows below give T cell receptor beta chains drawn from one sample of a study of shared clonotypes between healthy human individuals. Sequencing was performed with immunoSEQ multiplex PCR; in TCRdb, only in-frame clones are kept and a portion is missing. The data contain over 400,000 clones, about 72% of them singletons. Sequenced sample: PBMCs. Every receptor here comes from a woman between 35 and 50 years old in good health. Some clones in this sample may be carry-over from other donors' samples. CDR3s include the opening cysteine and the closing phenylalanine or tryptophan. A D gene is named only where the DNA matches it firmly.

TRBD1,TRBJ2-7,TRBV5-6,CASSGMTGNSYEQYF
NA,TRBJ1-4,TRBV5-1,CASSGNTGSPEKLFF
TRBD1,TRBJ2-3,TRBV7-7,CASSSGQGRTDTQYF
NA,TRBJ2-3,TRBV2,CASSAADTQYF
NA,TRBJ1-6,TRBV11-1,CASSLVGASPLHF
NA,TRBJ1-3,TRBV28,CASSFLGNTIYF
NA,TRBJ1-3,TRBV14,CASSLARGTGNTIYF
TRBD1,TRBJ1-1,TRBV15,CTTSSDRGTEAFF
NA,TRBJ1-2,TRBV4-1,CASSPRVFIPPNYGYTF
TRBD2,TRBJ2-1,TRBV9,CASSAVAGGYNEQFF
NA,TRBJ1-2,TRBV2,CASSGGGRRTYGYTF
NA,TRBJ1-2,TRBV10-3,CAISESRWGYTF
TRBD1,TRBJ1-1,TRBV6-1,CASSRTGGITEAFF
TRBD2,TRBJ2-1,TRBV4-1,CASSRSLVTSGSNEQFF
NA,TRBJ2-1,TRBV19,CASKPSARLGEQFF
NA,TRBJ2-2,TRBV6-1,CASRLGANTGELFF
TRBD1,TRBJ1-2,TRBV9,CASSSRTGLYGYTF
NA,TRBJ1-1,TRBV18,CASSPQLAFF
TRBD2,TRBJ2-1,TRBV18,CASSPLGGSWENEQFF
NA,TRBJ2-1,TRBV5-1,CASSLSQSSYNEQFF
NA,TRBJ2-3,TRBV30,CAWSISAGSTDTQYF
NA,TRBJ2-7,TRBV6-5,CASSYSGPQGDEQYF
TRBD2,TRBJ2-5,TRBV4-3,CASSQAPWPGGGQETQYF
TRBD2,TRBJ2-3,TRBV4-3,CASSQGNGAGAPFSTDTQYF
NA,TRBJ1-1,TRBV18,CASSPWRRMNTEAFF
TRBD2,TRBJ2-1,TRBV9,CASSVGVSGSYEQFF
TRBD1,TRBJ2-5,TRBV19,CASSPTGQGPSRETQYF
NA,TRBJ2-5,TRBV28,CASRKGRWETQYF
NA,TRBJ2-2,TRBV7-3,CASSLGSSAGELFF
NA,TRBJ2-5,TRBV6-4,CASSDYWGTTQYF
NA,TRBJ2-5,TRBV30,CAWSAFGTPGGETQYF